A single sample gave rise to the 15 T cell receptor beta chains below, sequenced in a study of T cell changes during pregnancy in multiple sclerosis. Sequencing was performed with immunoSEQ multiplex PCR; in TCRdb, only in-frame clones are kept and a portion is missing. The sample holds approximately 100,000 clones, around nine tenths seen once. The sequenced sample was peripheral blood, obtained in the second trimester of pregnancy. All receptors come from a female donor with multiple sclerosis, enrolled in a pregnancy study.

The chain combines TRBV6-1 with TRBJ2-5, with TRBD1 as a possible D gene (6 bases). With 10 bases removed from V and 5 bases from J, the gap between germline ends came to 20 bases. The length of the CDR3 is 14 residues. Germline CDR1 MNHNS, CDR2 SASEGT. The DNA of the CDR3 is TGTGCCAACCAACAGGGACGCGGCGGGGAGACCCAGTACTTC. Translating gives CANQQGRGGETQYF.

The CDR3 here is CASRPTGGTDTQYF. In nucleotides, the CDR3 is TGCGCCAGCAGACCGACAGGGGGCACAGATACGCAGTATTTT. This chain connects TRBV4-1 to TRBJ2-3; 8 bases agree with TRBD1. Unmatched junction bases numbered 3, after V lost 6 bases and J lost 1 base. There are 14 residues in the CDR3. Germline CDR1 is MGHRA and CDR2 is YSYEKL.

The chain combines TRBV5-1 with TRBJ2-7, with 8 bases lining up with TRBD2. J lost 6 bases, V lost 4 bases, and 12 bases had no gene match. CDR3 length equals 15 residues. CDR1 is SGHRS and CDR2 is YFSETQ in the germline V gene. The CDR3 region is CASSPLTAGGAEQYF. The CDR3 DNA reads as TGCGCCAGCAGCCCTTTGACGGCGGGAGGCGCCGAGCAGTACTTC.

This clone was seen only a few times. The chain combines TRBV18 with TRBJ1-1, with D hard to call. The CDR3 has 15 residues. V was cut by 2 bases and J by 2 bases, with 12 bases left in between. From germline, CDR1 is KGHSH and CDR2 LQKENI. The CDR3 loop reads CASSPRAEFNTEAFF. For the CDR3, the DNA is TGTGCCAGCTCACCAAGAGCGGAGTTCAACACTGAAGCTTTCTTT.

This sequence joins TRBV19 and TRBJ2-1; TRBD1 is a possible D gene (6 bases). The V end was cut by 1 base, the J end by 0 bases, with 10 bases between. The CDR3 contains 16 residues. CDR1 LNHDA and CDR2 SQIVND come from the germline V gene (reference sequence). CDR3 amino acids: CASSIGQGSSYNEQFF. CDR3 nucleotide sequence: TGTGCCAGTAGTATAGGTCAGGGGAGCTCCTACAATGAGCAGTTCTTC.

V usage is TRBV5-4 and J usage is TRBJ2-1; 14 nucleotides agree with TRBD2. The CDR3 extends over 20 amino acids. J gave up 0 bases and V 4 bases, and 12 bases lay outside the gene matches. Germline V gene sequence: CDR1 SGHNT, CDR2 YYREEE (reference sequence). The CDR3 sequence is CASSPGTSGSRRSSYNEQFF. The CDR3 DNA sequence: TGTGCCAGCAGCCCCGGGACTAGCGGGAGCCGTAGAAGCTCCTACAATGAGCAGTTCTTC.

V gene TRBV29-1 combines with J gene TRBJ2-1, with 7 nucleotides matching TRBD1. Germline-derived CDR1 and CDR2 are SQVTM and ANQGSEA. J lost 1 base, V lost 4 bases, and 4 bases had no gene match. CDR3 length equals 14 residues. CDR3 loop: CSVARTGSYNEQFF. CDR3 sequence (DNA): TGCAGCGTTGCCCGGACAGGTTCCTACAATGAGCAGTTCTTC.

The CDR3 nucleotides read TGCAGCGTCCTCCCGACAGGGGCTAACACTGAAGCTTTCTTT. It specifies CSVLPTGANTEAFF. V and J are TRBV29-1 and TRBJ1-1; 8 positions agree with TRBD1. The CDR3 is 14 amino acids. Germline V gene sequence: CDR1 SQVTM, CDR2 ANQGSEA. The V segment lost 6 bases and the J segment 2 bases; nucleotides outside the gene matches: 8.

A remark on this clone: A junction end diverges from the germline sequence, so it may reflect a read error. This sequence joins TRBV7-8 and TRBJ2-3, with TRBD1 identical over 7 bases. CDR1 is SGHVS, CDR2 FQNEAQ, per germline. CDR3 length: 14 residues. The CDR3 nucleotides are TGTGCCAGCAGCCCTCCCGAAAAGGGGGCCGCCCGTCCTTTT. It codes for CASSPPEKGAARPF. Full variable domain (outside the CDR3, taken from reference TRBV7-8 and TRBJ2-3): GAGVSQSPRYKVAKRGQDVALRCDPISGHVSLFWYQQALGQGPEFLTYFQNEAQLDKSGLPSDRFFAERPEGSVSTLKIQRTQQEDSAVYLCASSPPEKGAARPFGPGTRLTVL.

The gene calls are TRBV2 and TRBJ1-5; 10 bases align to TRBD1. Trimming at V came to 7 bases and at J to 2 bases, leaving 11 bases not matched to a gene. CDR1 is SNHLY, CDR2 FYNNEI, per germline. The CDR3 length is 17 residues. The CDR3 loop reads CASNAGDRGPGNQPQHF. The CDR3 nucleotides are TGTGCCAGCAATGCCGGGGACAGGGGACCGGGCAATCAGCCCCAGCATTTT.

This chain uses TRBV28 with TRBJ1-1; 7 bases align to TRBD1. This CDR3 region has 14 residues. J gave up 7 bases and V 8 bases, and 13 bases lay outside the gene matches. Germline V CDR1 and CDR2: MDHEN, SYDVKM. CDR3: CASCPGTVTFEAFF. For the CDR3, the DNA is TGTGCCAGCTGCCCCGGGACAGTGACCTTTGAAGCTTTCTTT.

The chain couples TRBV28 to TRBJ2-3, with 10 bases lining up with TRBD1. Germline V gene lookup returns CDR1 MDHEN and CDR2 SYDVKM. The CDR3 length is 15 residues. V lost 4 bases and J lost 2; bases outside the gene matches: 3. CDR3 coding DNA: TGTGCCAGCAGTTACGGGACAGGGGACACAGATACGCAGTATTTT. As protein: CASSYGTGDTDTQYF.

This chain connects TRBV18 to TRBJ1-6; the match to TRBD1 covers 9 bases. Trimming removed 3 bases from V and 0 bases from J; junction bases left unmatched: 9. Germline assignment: CDR1 KGHSH and CDR2 LQKENI. This CDR3 is 19 amino acids long. The CDR3 nucleotides are TGTGCCAGCTCACCGCGGGACAGGGTCTTAAGCTCCTATAATTCACCCCTCCACTTT. It codes for CASSPRDRVLSSYNSPLHF.

V and J are TRBV7-9 and TRBJ1-4; D not certain. The ends were cut back, 0 bases at V and 8 bases at J, with 13 bases in the middle. Per germline, CDR1 SEHNR and CDR2 FQNEAQ (reference sequence). The CDR3 runs to 15 residues. The CDR3 reads CASSLALGGEEKLFF. The CDR3 DNA sequence: TGTGCCAGCAGCTTAGCGCTGGGAGGAGAGGAAAAACTGTTTTTT. Looking up the rest from reference TRBV7-9 and TRBJ1-4 gives the full variable domain: DTGVSQNPRHKITKRGQNVTFRCDPISEHNRLYWYRQTLGQGPEFLTYFQNEAQLEKSRLLSDRFSAERPKGSFSTLEIQRTEQGDSAMYLCASSLALGGEEKLFFGSGTQLSVL.

The genes are TRBV2 and TRBJ1-1, with unresolved D. The CDR3 has 13 residues. The ends were cut back, 0 bases at V and 7 bases at J, with 9 bases in the middle. CDR1 is SNHLY and CDR2 is FYNNEI in the germline V gene. DNA for the CDR3: TGTGCCAGCAGTGAAGCTGAGGGAGGTGAAGCTTTCTTT. Its translation is CASSEAEGGEAFF.